This TCR beta chain was sequenced during a study of OX40 agonist ivuxolimab in advanced cancers. Across the study: Partial responses were recorded for three patients, including one with hepatocellular carcinoma and two with cutaneous melanoma.

Findings and limits, study-wide: Some nonresponders likewise displayed low normalized T-cell clonal expansion.

A word on this clone: Its antigen is still unknown.

Trimming stripped 1 base from V and 0 bases from J, with 7 bases between. Germline V CDR1 and CDR2: SGHTA, FQGNSA. The CDR3 has 14 amino acids. TCRdb's copy holds only in-frame clones and misses some; the assay was immunoSEQ multiplex PCR. Here the sample spans about 77,000 clones, around four fifths being singletons. Sequenced material: CD4+ or CD8+ T cells sorted from blood, taken in a trial of the OX40 agonist ivuxolimab. This sequence was found in an adult with an advanced solid tumor such as melanoma, head and neck, liver or kidney cancer. The chain carries TRBV7-2 and TRBJ2-7; D is unclear. The CDR3 reads CASSLEAYSYEQYF. CDR3 DNA sequence: TGTGCCAGCAGCTTAGAAGCGTACTCCTACGAGCAGTACTTC.